A single sample is the source of the 2 T cell receptor beta chains below, sequenced in a study of T-cell memory formation after mild COVID-19. Via MiXCR, TCRdb re-called the 5' RACE reads, giving one row per CDR3 protein. The sample consists of 450,000 or so distinct CDR3 sequences, approximately 20% of them appearing once. What was sequenced was PBMCs or a T cell subset sorted from them (not recorded which). All receptors come from an adult woman who had mild COVID-19 (a few samples of this study predate the infection). Cell type and time point are not known.

The chain couples TRBV6-5 to TRBJ2-1, with a tentative D call TRBD2 (5 bases). CDR3 length: 13 amino acids. The germline V gene encodes CDR1 MNHEY and CDR2 SVGAGI. V shed 6 bases and J shed 7 bases, with 13 bases lying between them. The CDR3 protein is CASRRTSINEQFF. DNA of the CDR3: TGTGCCAGCAGACGAACTAGTATTAATGAGCAGTTCTTC.

This clonotype was counted only a few times. This chain uses TRBV3-1 with TRBJ1-2; 7 bases are a match to TRBD1. CDR1 is LGHDT and CDR2 is YNNKEL in the germline V gene (reference sequence). The CDR3 spans 14 residues. J gave up 2 bases and V 6 bases, and 6 bases lay outside the gene matches. The CDR3 here is CASSQAGGNYGYTF. The CDR3, as DNA: TGTGCCAGCAGTCAGGCAGGGGGGAACTATGGCTACACCTTC.